This T cell receptor (beta chain) was recorded in a study of graft-versus-host responses after intestinal transplantation (TCRdb year 2021). Study-wide context: Recipients received multivisceral, liver-intestinal, or isolated intestinal transplants. A peak of at least 4% donor T cells among recipient peripheral blood mononuclear cells was the definition used for donor T cell macrochimerism. Rather than going through the commercial service, samples from a few later patients were sequenced in-house on an Illumina MiSeq and processed with MiXCR. All recipients received anti-thymocyte globulin induction followed by maintenance tacrolimus and steroids for around three years. The cohort enrolled 24 intestinal transplant recipients, one of whom was a retransplant, and a few patients without pretransplant specimens were excluded. Graft-versus-host and host-versus-graft alloreactive T cell clones were tracked in the graft, circulation and bone marrow after intestinal transplantation using bulk TCR-beta CDR3 sequencing. To identify alloreactive clones, pre-transplant mixed lymphocyte reaction products were sequenced and then compared with unstimulated pre-transplant donor and recipient T cells.

Libraries were built with the immunoSEQ multiplex PCR assay. Adaptive Biotechnologies carried out high-throughput TCR-beta CDR3 sequencing of genomic DNA for most patients. In the source study's methods: Adaptive's ImmunoSEQ software supplied the TCR sequencing data for around 19 patients, while MiXCR and VDJtools were used to process a few other patients. CDR3 nucleotide sequences shared between donor and recipient were removed because their origin could not be assigned. To count as alloreactive, a clone needed at least 2-fold expansion over unstimulated cells and a minimum CFSE-low frequency of 0.002% (template counts) or 0.001% (read counts). Clones detected in sequenced pre-transplant spleen, lymph node, or MLR CFSE-low populations of the donor or recipient were defined as mappable. The cumulative frequency of alloreactive clones was calculated as a percentage of all sequences, weighted by copy number. In TCRdb, the immuneACCESS table is reduced to in-frame sequences with V and J assigned. These tables do not hold every clone; where another copy was compared, an unresolved V gene accounts for under half, and the others remain unexplained. D and trimming were read from the DNA, whereas the V and J calls and clone size are those reported in that table. Within this sample are under 15,000 clones, with around three quarters of them counted one time only. The ten top clones hold around 4.5% of the sample.

Trimming at the junction amounts to 4 bases on V and 0 bases on J, and the germline ends lie 13 bases apart. CDR1 and CDR2 are read off the germline V gene (reference sequence) as WNHNN and SYGVQD. The CDR3 goes from the cysteine to the phenylalanine over 16 residues. CDR3 DNA is the only sequence kept; it has 48 bases, read in frame from the first base. The count of this clone is one. Its antigen is currently not known. No much larger clonotype is one base removed from it; base qualities were not supplied. To isolate intraepithelial and lamina propria lymphocytes from graft specimens, dithiothreitol, EDTA incubations and collagenase D digestion were used. Bulk TCR-beta sequencing was performed on serial intestinal graft biopsy specimens collected as late as 600 days after transplant. Broad study findings and their caveats: GvH clones turned up in recipient bone marrow, with some appearing earlier in ileal mucosa or blood, a pattern consistent with an intestinal mucosal origin. In the allografts of patients with donor T cell macrochimerism, GvH to HvG T cell clonal ratios were high. The conclusions were limited by the relatively low number and heterogeneity of the intestinal transplant patients. Early after transplant, peak levels of circulating GvH clones were associated with declines in HvG clones.

Sequencing used ileum tissue, obtained 140 to 150 days after intestinal transplantation. The TCR sequence derives from a human patient who received an intestinal transplant, so some T cells may come from the graft donor. Here the chain combines TRBV10-1 and TRBJ2-4; D gene: possibly TRBD1, on 5 matching bases. The sequenced DNA: TGCGCCAGCAGTGTAAAAGGGGCCCTAGCCAAAAACATTCAGTACTTC. It specifies CASSVKGALAKNIQYF.